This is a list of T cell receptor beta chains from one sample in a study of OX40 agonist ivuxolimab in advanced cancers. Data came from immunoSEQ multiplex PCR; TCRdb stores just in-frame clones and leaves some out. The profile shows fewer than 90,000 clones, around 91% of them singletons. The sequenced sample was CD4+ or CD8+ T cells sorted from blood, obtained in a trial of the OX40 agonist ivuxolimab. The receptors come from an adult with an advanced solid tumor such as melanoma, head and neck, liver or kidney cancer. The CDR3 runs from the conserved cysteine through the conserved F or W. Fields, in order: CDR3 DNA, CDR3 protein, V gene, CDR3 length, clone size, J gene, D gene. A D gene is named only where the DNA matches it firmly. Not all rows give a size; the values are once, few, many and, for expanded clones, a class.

DNA: TGCGCCAGCAGCTCAAGGACGGAAGCAGATACGCAGTATTTT
CDR3: CASSSRTEADTQYF
V: TRBV5-1
length: 14
size: .
J: TRBJ2-3
D: .

DNA: TGTGCCAGCAGCGTAGTGCCTAGCGGGCGTTACAATGAGCAGTTCTTC
CDR3: CASSVVPSGRYNEQFF
V: TRBV9
length: 16
size: .
J: TRBJ2-1
D: TRBD2

DNA: TGTGCCAGCAGTTTAGCAATGGGGGGTGGCCAAGAGACCCAGTACTTC
CDR3: CASSLAMGGGQETQYF
V: TRBV28
length: 16
size: once
J: TRBJ2-5
D: .

DNA: TGTGCCAGCAGCCCCTTCAGACTGGGCGAGCAGTACTTC
CDR3: CASSPFRLGEQYF
V: TRBV7-2
length: 13
size: .
J: TRBJ2-7
D: .

DNA: TGCGCCAGCAGCCCGGACGGCTACGAGCAGTACTTC
CDR3: CASSPDGYEQYF
V: TRBV5-1
length: 12
size: .
J: TRBJ2-7
D: .

DNA: TGTGCCATCAGTGCCGGGACTAGCGGACACAATGAGCAGTTCTTC
CDR3: CAISAGTSGHNEQFF
V: TRBV10-3
length: 15
size: .
J: TRBJ2-1
D: TRBD2

DNA: TGTGCCAGCAGCTCAAGACTAGCGGGAGTAGGAGAGACCCAGTACTTC
CDR3: CASSSRLAGVGETQYF
V: TRBV11-2
length: 16
size: .
J: TRBJ2-5
D: TRBD2

DNA: TGCGCCAGCAGTGAACAAGGGATGGGGAATCAGCCCCAGCATTTT
CDR3: CASSEQGMGNQPQHF
V: TRBV10-2
length: 15
size: .
J: TRBJ1-5
D: .

DNA: TGTGCCAGCTCACTCGGGACAGGATTCGATACGCAGTATTTT
CDR3: CASSLGTGFDTQYF
V: TRBV18
length: 14
size: .
J: TRBJ2-3
D: TRBD1

DNA: TGTGCCTGGAGTAGGGGTTGGGGTTACGAGCAGTACTTC
CDR3: CAWSRGWGYEQYF
V: TRBV30
length: 13
size: .
J: TRBJ2-7
D: .

DNA: TGTGCCTGGAGGAAAACAGGATCCTCACCCCTCCACTTT
CDR3: CAWRKTGSSPLHF
V: TRBV30
length: 13
size: .
J: TRBJ1-6
D: .

DNA: TGTGCCTGGAGTATAATCCAAGCGGGGGAGCTGTTTTTT
CDR3: CAWSIIQAGELFF
V: TRBV30
length: 13
size: .
J: TRBJ2-2
D: .

DNA: TGCGCCAGCAGCCTGCTCTCGGGACAGAAAAACACTGAAGCTTTCTTT
CDR3: CASSLLSGQKNTEAFF
V: TRBV5-1
length: 16
size: few
J: TRBJ1-1
D: TRBD1

DNA: TGTGCCAGTACCTATGCCCCGACGGAGGGTAACGTTCAGTACTTC
CDR3: CASTYAPTEGNVQYF
V: TRBV19
length: 15
size: .
J: TRBJ2-4
D: .

DNA: TGTGCCAGCAGCCCTGACAGGGGGGATGGCTACACCTTC
CDR3: CASSPDRGDGYTF
V: TRBV11-2
length: 13
size: .
J: TRBJ1-2
D: TRBD1

DNA: TGTGCCAGCAGTTACTCAGGTTTGGGTAATTCACCCCTCCACTTT
CDR3: CASSYSGLGNSPLHF
V: TRBV6-5
length: 15
size: .
J: TRBJ1-6
D: .

DNA: TGTGCCAGCAGCAAAGCGCGGGGGACAGGGTTCCACGAGCAGTACTTC
CDR3: CASSKARGTGFHEQYF
V: TRBV21-1
length: 16
size: .
J: TRBJ2-7
D: .

DNA: TGCAGTGCTCTTGAAGAGACCCAGTACTTC
CDR3: CSALEETQYF
V: TRBV20-1
length: 10
size: .
J: TRBJ2-5
D: .

DNA: TGTGCCAGCAGCTTATTCGGAGATCAGCCCCAGCATTTT
CDR3: CASSLFGDQPQHF
V: TRBV7-8
length: 13
size: few
J: TRBJ1-5
D: .

DNA: TGTGCCAGCAGCACCCTACGGGACAAATCCTACGAGCAGTACTTC
CDR3: CASSTLRDKSYEQYF
V: TRBV2
length: 15
size: .
J: TRBJ2-7
D: .

DNA: TGCGCCAGCAGAGGGGGAGAGGACGTTAGCTACGAGCAGTACTTC
CDR3: CASRGGEDVSYEQYF
V: TRBV5-1
length: 15
size: .
J: TRBJ2-7
D: .

DNA: TGTGCCAGCAGCCTCAACAGGGCTAGGAGTTACGAGCAGTACTTC
CDR3: CASSLNRARSYEQYF
V: TRBV7-8
length: 15
size: .
J: TRBJ2-7
D: .

DNA: TGCGCCGTTTCTGGCGAACGTGGCTACACCTTC
CDR3: CAVSGERGYTF
V: TRBV23-1
length: 11
size: once
J: TRBJ1-2
D: .

DNA: TGTGCCATCAGTGACCTAGGTGATACGCAGTATTTT
CDR3: CAISDLGDTQYF
V: TRBV10-3
length: 12
size: once
J: TRBJ2-3
D: .

DNA: TGTGCCAGTAGTCTAGGGACAGTTTATAGCAATCAGCCCCAGCATTTT
CDR3: CASSLGTVYSNQPQHF
V: TRBV19
length: 16
size: .
J: TRBJ1-5
D: TRBD1

DNA: TGTGCCAGCAGCTCCCGGGACAGGGGAAGGAATCAGCCCCAGCATTTT
CDR3: CASSSRDRGRNQPQHF
V: TRBV7-8
length: 16
size: once
J: TRBJ1-5
D: TRBD1

DNA: TGCGCCAGCAGTCTCTCGGCACTCTCATCCTACAATGAGCAGTTCTTC
CDR3: CASSLSALSSYNEQFF
V: TRBV23-1
length: 16
size: .
J: TRBJ2-1
D: .

DNA: TGTGCCAGCAGTGGGGACAGGGAAGAGACCCAGTACTTC
CDR3: CASSGDREETQYF
V: TRBV6-1
length: 13
size: .
J: TRBJ2-5
D: TRBD1

DNA: TGTGCCAGCAGCATGCAGGGGGCGGTATTCGAGCAGTACTTC
CDR3: CASSMQGAVFEQYF
V: TRBV5-5
length: 14
size: .
J: TRBJ2-7
D: TRBD1

DNA: TGCGCCAGCAGCGCCTGGACAGGGGTAGGCTATGGCTACACCTTC
CDR3: CASSAWTGVGYGYTF
V: TRBV5-1
length: 15
size: .
J: TRBJ1-2
D: TRBD1

DNA: TGTGCCAGCTCAGTGGGACTAGCGGGAGCATGGACCGGGGAGCTGTTTTTT
CDR3: CASSVGLAGAWTGELFF
V: TRBV18
length: 17
size: .
J: TRBJ2-2
D: TRBD2

DNA: TGTACTAGCGGGAGTTACAATGAGCAGTTCTTC
CDR3: CTSGSYNEQFF
V: TRBV28
length: 11
size: .
J: TRBJ2-1
D: TRBD2

DNA: TGTGCCAGCAGCGTAGTTAGCGGTCTAACCTACAATGAGCAGTTCTTC
CDR3: CASSVVSGLTYNEQFF
V: TRBV9
length: 16
size: few
J: TRBJ2-1
D: .

DNA: TGTGCCAGCAGTTCAGCTGGACCTAGCAATCAGCCCCAGCATTTT
CDR3: CASSSAGPSNQPQHF
V: TRBV6-1
length: 15
size: .
J: TRBJ1-5
D: .

DNA: TGTGCCAGCAGCGTCACAGGGGATAATGAAAAACTGTTTTTT
CDR3: CASSVTGDNEKLFF
V: TRBV9
length: 14
size: .
J: TRBJ1-4
D: TRBD1

DNA: TGCGCCAGCAGCCTGGACAGGGTCGGGGAAGCTTTCTTT
CDR3: CASSLDRVGEAFF
V: TRBV5-1
length: 13
size: .
J: TRBJ1-1
D: TRBD1

DNA: TGTGCCATCAGTGAGCGGACAGGGAGCACCGGGGAGCTGTTTTTT
CDR3: CAISERTGSTGELFF
V: TRBV10-3
length: 15
size: once
J: TRBJ2-2
D: TRBD1

DNA: TGTGCCACAGGGGGACTAGCGGGAACCTACGAGCAGTACTTC
CDR3: CATGGLAGTYEQYF
V: TRBV10-3
length: 14
size: .
J: TRBJ2-7
D: TRBD2

DNA: TGTGCCATCAGCCGGGGACTAGCGGGGGGCACAGATACGCAGTATTTT
CDR3: CAISRGLAGGTDTQYF
V: TRBV10-3
length: 16
size: .
J: TRBJ2-3
D: TRBD2

DNA: TGTGCCAGCAGCTTGGCCCGGACAGGTGGGATGGCTGAAGCTTTCTTT
CDR3: CASSLARTGGMAEAFF
V: TRBV5-5
length: 16
size: .
J: TRBJ1-1
D: TRBD1

DNA: TGTGCCAGCAGCAAAATAGCGGGAGGGCCTTACGAGCAGTACTTC
CDR3: CASSKIAGGPYEQYF
V: TRBV11-3
length: 15
size: .
J: TRBJ2-7
D: TRBD2

DNA: TGTGCCAGCAGTCCTAACCGCTACGAGCAGTACTTC
CDR3: CASSPNRYEQYF
V: TRBV6-1
length: 12
size: .
J: TRBJ2-7
D: .

DNA: TGTGCCAGTAGTGCCCGGGACAGGGGGAACACTGAAGCTTTCTTT
CDR3: CASSARDRGNTEAFF
V: TRBV19
length: 15
size: .
J: TRBJ1-1
D: TRBD1